This T cell receptor beta chain was sequenced for a study of blood T cell repertoires in COVID-19. Cohorts were based on clinical histories the participants reported. Participants classified as exposed had met a COVID-19 case within 2 weeks before study entry. V gave up 8 bases and J gave up 8 bases, with 9 bases separating them. The CDR3 runs 11 residues. From germline, CDR1 is SNHLY and CDR2 FYNNEI. Using immunoSEQ multiplex PCR, the repertoire was profiled, and TCRdb retains in-frame clones only, with some absent. The data show around 140,000 clones, 87% seen once. The sequence was obtained from a middle-aged woman who had been exposed to COVID-19. The chain joins TRBV2 to TRBJ2-2; D remains ambiguous. Sequenced material: PBMCs or T cells enriched from blood (not recorded which). The CDR3: CASLEIGELFF. CDR3 DNA: TGTGCCAGCCTTGAGATAGGGGAGCTGTTTTTT.